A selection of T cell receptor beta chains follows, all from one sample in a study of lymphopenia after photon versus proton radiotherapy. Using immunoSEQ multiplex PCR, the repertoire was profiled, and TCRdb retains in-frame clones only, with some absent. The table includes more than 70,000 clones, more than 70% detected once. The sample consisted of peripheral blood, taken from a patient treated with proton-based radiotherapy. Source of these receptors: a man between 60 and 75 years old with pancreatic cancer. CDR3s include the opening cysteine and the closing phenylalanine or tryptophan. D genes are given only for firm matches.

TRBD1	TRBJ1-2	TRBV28	TGTGCCAGCAGTTTAGGGTTCGTGACAGGGTTAGCCTATGGCTACACCTTC	CASSLGFVTGLAYGYTF
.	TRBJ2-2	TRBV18	TGTGCCAGCTCACCAAGGAACACCGGGGAGCTGTTTTTT	CASSPRNTGELFF
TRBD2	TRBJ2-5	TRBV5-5	TGTGCCAGCAGCTATGAAGCGGGAGCGGTAGAGACCCAGTACTTC	CASSYEAGAVETQYF
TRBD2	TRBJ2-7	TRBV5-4	TGTGCCAGCAGGCGCGAAACTAGCGGACACGAGCAGTACTTC	CASRRETSGHEQYF
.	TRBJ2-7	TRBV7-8	TGTGCCAGCAGCTTAGCCCTGAGGGTCGAGCAGTACTTC	CASSLALRVEQYF
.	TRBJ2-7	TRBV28	TGTGCCAGCAGTTTAAACGAGCAGTACTTC	CASSLNEQYF
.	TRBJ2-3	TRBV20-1	TGCAGTGCTAGCGCGGGGACCCTTCAGTATTTT	CSASAGTLQYF
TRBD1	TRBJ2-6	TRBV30	TGTGCCCGAAGCCAGGGGGATGGGGCCAACGTCCTGACTTTC	CARSQGDGANVLTF
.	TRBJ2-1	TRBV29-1	TGCAGCGTTTCACAGGGAAATGAGCAGTTCTTC	CSVSQGNEQFF
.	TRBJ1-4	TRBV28	TGTGCCAGCAGCCCCGGGGGGATGAATGAAAAACTGTTTTTT	CASSPGGMNEKLFF
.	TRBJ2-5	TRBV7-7	TGTGCTAGCAGCCCCAGAGGGGAGACCCAGTACTTC	CASSPRGETQYF
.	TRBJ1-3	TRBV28	TGTGCCAGCAGTCCAGCTACACAGGGAAATGGAAACACCATATATTTT	CASSPATQGNGNTIYF
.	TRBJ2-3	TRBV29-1	TGCAGCGTCGACAGTCCTAGCACAGATACGCAGTATTTT	CSVDSPSTDTQYF
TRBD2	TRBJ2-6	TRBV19	TGTGCCAGTAGTCCCCTTAGGGGCGGGAGGGCATCATCCGGGGCCAACGTCCTGACTTTC	CASSPLRGGRASSGANVLTF
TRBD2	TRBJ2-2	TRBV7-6	TGTGCCAGCAGCATCACTAGCGGGAGTGGCACCGGGGAGCTGTTTTTT	CASSITSGSGTGELFF
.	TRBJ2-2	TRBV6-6	TGTGCCAGCAGACTGGGAGTATCCACCGGGGAGCTGTTTTTT	CASRLGVSTGELFF
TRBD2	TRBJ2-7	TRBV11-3	TGTGCCAGCAGCTTAGTTAACCTAGCGGGAAGCTACGAGCAGTACTTC	CASSLVNLAGSYEQYF
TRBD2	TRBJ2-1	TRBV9	TGTGCCAGCAGCGTAGCTCCGGCTAGCGGGGGCTACAATGAGCAGTTCTTC	CASSVAPASGGYNEQFF
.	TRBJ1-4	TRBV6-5	TGTGCCAGCAGGAGTACCCAGGGGCTGGGTAAAAAACTGTTTTTT	CASRSTQGLGKKLFF
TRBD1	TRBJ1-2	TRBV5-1	TGCGCCAGCAGCCCATCCGGGTGGCAGGGGGCTGATGGCTACACCTTC	CASSPSGWQGADGYTF
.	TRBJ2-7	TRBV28	TGTGCCAGCACCCGGGACACACTGGGCTCCTACGAGCAGTACTTC	CASTRDTLGSYEQYF
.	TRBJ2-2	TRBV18	TGTGCCAGCTCACTAAAACAGTCGACCGGGGAGCTGTTTTTT	CASSLKQSTGELFF
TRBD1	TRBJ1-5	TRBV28	TGTGCCAGCAGTTTAAGGGACAGGGGGGCCCAGCATTTT	CASSLRDRGAQHF